A single sample gave rise to the 30 T cell receptor beta chains below, sequenced in a study of blood T cells in healthy people across ages. Primers used in a second PCR of roughly 6 to 12 cycles were a sample-barcoded 5' primer and a J-beta primer mix. Via MiXCR, TCRdb re-called the 5' RACE reads, giving one row per CDR3 protein. Seen here are some 640,000 distinct CDR3 sequences, roughly 49% observed once, and the top ten hold 25% to 35%. The sequenced sample consisted of blood. Receptors were obtained from a woman aged 60-70 years in good health.

The chain is built from TRBV7-9 and TRBJ2-7, with TRBD2 matching over 7 bases. After removal of 2 bases from V and 2 bases from J, the junction contained 6 bases not matched to a gene. This CDR3 has 15 amino acids. From germline, CDR1 is SEHNR and CDR2 FQNEAQ (reference sequence). Here the CDR3 reads CASSLRLRETYEQYF. The CDR3 bases are TGTGCCAGCAGCTTACGATTGCGGGAGACCTACGAGCAGTACTTC.

The rearrangement joins TRBV3-1 to TRBJ1-2; D unresolved. Germline lookup yields CDR1 LGHDT and CDR2 YNNKEL (reference sequence). The CDR3 length is 16 residues. V dropped 0 bases and J dropped 0 bases, with 11 bases sitting between them. The CDR3 spells CASSQETLSSNYGYTF. The CDR3 DNA follows: TGTGCCAGCAGCCAAGAAACTTTGAGTTCTAACTATGGCTACACCTTC.

This clonotype was seen more than once but under ten times. V and J are TRBV20-1 and TRBJ2-1; D uncertain. Trimming took 5 bases from V and 6 from J, leaving 20 bases between them. The CDR3 spans 15 residues. Germline assignment: CDR1 DFQATT and CDR2 SNEGSKA (reference sequence). CDR3 amino acids: CSAGRLSSRSNEQFF. The DNA of the CDR3 is TGCAGTGCTGGAAGACTCTCAAGCCGGTCCAATGAGCAGTTCTTC.

CDR3 DNA: TGTGCCAGCAGCTCTGGGGAAGAGCAGTACTTC. Protein product: CASSSGEEQYF. The chain carries TRBV7-2 and TRBJ2-7; D not resolved. This CDR3 is built from 11 residues. CDR1 is SGHTA and CDR2 is FQGNSA in the germline V gene. Trimming removed 4 bases at V and 7 bases at J, with 8 bases between.

The CDR3 region has the DNA TGTGCCAGCGTTGAGACAGGAAGCAATGAGCAGTTCTTC. Amino acid sequence: CASVETGSNEQFF. This chain uses TRBV28 with TRBJ2-1; D is perhaps TRBD1 (6 bases). Germline V gives CDR1 MDHEN, CDR2 SYDVKM. The length of the CDR3 is 13 residues. Trimming removed 8 bases at V and 6 bases at J, with 14 bases between.

The chain uses TRBV2 and TRBJ2-7; TRBD2 matches at 13 bases. With 3 bases clipped from V and 2 bases from J, the junction kept 4 bases outside the gene matches. The CDR3 totals 16 residues. Germline lookup yields CDR1 SNHLY and CDR2 FYNNEI. The CDR3 region is CASSEQGLAGAYEQYF. CDR3 nucleotide sequence: TGTGCCAGCAGTGAGCAAGGACTAGCGGGAGCCTACGAGCAGTACTTC.

This clonotype was observed a handful of times. V gene TRBV7-2 combines with J gene TRBJ2-1; no firm D call. V lost 1 base to trimming and J lost 9 bases, with 10 bases between them. There are 13 residues in the CDR3. Germline V gene sequence: CDR1 SGHTA, CDR2 FQGNSA. In DNA form, the CDR3 reads TGTGCCAGCAGCTTAGGGGTGCGAGGTGAGCAGTTCTTC. Translating gives CASSLGVRGEQFF. The full variable domain, in which reference TRBV7-2 and TRBJ2-1 provide the parts outside the CDR3, is GAGVSQSPSNKVTEKGKDVELRCDPISGHTALYWYRQSLGQGLEFLIYFQGNSAPDKSGLPSDRFSAERTGGSVSTLTIQRTQQEDSAVYLCASSLGVRGEQFFGPGTRLTVL.

The DNA of the CDR3 is TGCGCCAGCAGCCAAGATACAAGCGGGGGCTACAATGAGCAGTACTTC. Its protein product is CASSQDTSGGYNEQYF. The rearrangement joins TRBV4-3 to TRBJ2-1; 8 bases are a match to TRBD2. The DNA end is more similar to TRBJ2-7, so the J call may be wrong. CDR1 is LGHNA, CDR2 YSLEER, per germline. The CDR3 runs 16 residues.

This rearrangement joins TRBV28 to TRBJ2-6, with D perhaps TRBD1 or TRBD2 (5 bases each). The V end lost 5 bases, the J end lost 2 bases, and 10 bases lay between the germline ends. This CDR3 has 15 amino acids. CDR1 MDHEN and CDR2 SYDVKM come from the germline V gene. In DNA form, the CDR3 reads TGTGCCAGCAGTCCCTGGGGGACTGGGGCCAACGTCCTGACTTTC. It codes for CASSPWGTGANVLTF. Complete variable domain (other parts from reference TRBV28 and TRBJ2-6): DVKVTQSSRYLVKRTGEKVFLECVQDMDHENMFWYRQDPGLGLRLIYFSYDVKMKEKGDIPEGYSVSREKKERFSLILESASTNQTSMYLCASSPWGTGANVLTFGAGSRLTVL.

A remark on this clonotype: With a much larger clone just one base away, this may be a read error. The chain links TRBV7-9 to TRBJ2-3; D unclear. Germline V lookup: CDR1 SEHNR, CDR2 FQNEAQ (reference sequence). CDR3 size: 12 residues. Trimming shortened V by 0 bases and J by 5 bases, and 3 bases separated the two germline ends. CDR3 residues: CASSLAQDTQYF. The CDR3, as DNA: TGTGCCAGCAGCTTAGCGCAAGATACGCAGTATTTT.

The rearrangement uses TRBV20-1 and TRBJ2-7, with 14 bases matching TRBD2. V lost 5 bases and J lost 2; bases outside the gene matches: 11. The CDR3 is 17 amino acids. From germline, CDR1 is DFQATT and CDR2 SNEGSKA (reference sequence). CDR3 nucleotides: TGCAGTGCTGGCAGACTAGCGGGAGGGTACCGCACCTACGAGCAGTACTTC. This translates into CSAGRLAGGYRTYEQYF.

The V call is TRBV20-1, the J call TRBJ2-1, with D possibly matching TRBD1 (6 bases). Trimming stripped 2 bases from V and 1 base from J, with 15 bases between. Germline V CDR1 and CDR2: DFQATT, SNEGSKA (reference sequence). This CDR3 is 16 amino acids long. Here the CDR3 reads CSARNRQALSYNEQFF. The CDR3, as DNA: TGCAGTGCTAGAAACCGACAGGCTCTTTCCTACAATGAGCAGTTCTTC.

This clonotype appeared a few times. The chain joins TRBV7-7 to TRBJ2-1; TRBD2 aligns across 14 bases. The CDR3 runs to 15 residues. V lost 5 bases and J lost 9; bases outside the gene matches: 6. Germline CDR1 SSHAT, CDR2 FNYEAQ (reference sequence). CDR3 sequence reads: CASSQGLAGGSEQFF. In DNA, the CDR3 is TGTGCCAGCAGCCAAGGACTAGCGGGAGGTAGTGAGCAGTTCTTC. The complete variable domain, with remaining parts taken from reference TRBV7-7 and TRBJ2-1, reads GAGVSQSPRYKVTKRGQDVTLRCDPISSHATLYWYQQALGQGPEFLTYFNYEAQPDKSGLPSDRFSAERPEGSISTLTIQRTEQRDSAMYRCASSQGLAGGSEQFFGPGTRLTVL.

The chain is built from TRBV4-3 and TRBJ2-2; TRBD2 agrees at 7 bases. Germline V gene sequence: CDR1 LGHNA, CDR2 YSLEER. The CDR3 sequence is 17 residues long. Trimming at V came to 1 base and at J to 5 bases, leaving 10 bases not matched to a gene. The CDR3 bases are TGCGCCAGCAGCCAAGTTGGACCAGCGGGACGGACCGGGGAGCTGTTTTTT. Translating gives CASSQVGPAGRTGELFF.

This clonotype has just one count. This sequence joins TRBV18 and TRBJ2-1; D call uncertain. The V gene's germline CDR1 is KGHSH and CDR2 LQKENI. Trimming shortened V by 6 bases and J by 0 bases, and 15 bases separated the two germline ends. This CDR3 is built from 16 residues. This chain's CDR3 is CASSPMWASSYNEQFF. CDR3 coding DNA: TGTGCCAGCTCCCCGATGTGGGCGAGCTCCTACAATGAGCAGTTCTTC.

This clonotype was counted only a few times. The V call is TRBV12-3 or TRBV12-4, the J call TRBJ2-5; D not certain. The CDR3 sequence is 13 residues long. V lost 3 bases to trimming and J lost 2 bases, with 7 bases between them. CDR3 DNA: TGTGCCAGCAGTTTTAACCAACAAGAGACCCAGTACTTC. Amino acids: CASSFNQQETQYF.

V and J are TRBV12-3 or TRBV12-4 and TRBJ1-1; D is ambiguous. Trimming pared 5 bases from V and 10 bases from J, leaving 17 bases between. The CDR3 runs 13 residues. The CDR3: CASSINSEVGAFF. The DNA for the CDR3 is TGTGCCAGCAGTATAAACAGCGAGGTGGGAGCTTTCTTT.

The chain joins TRBV5-1 to TRBJ2-6, with D unclear. The CDR3 contains 15 residues. Trimming removed 5 bases from V and 2 bases from J, with 11 bases in between. Looked up from germline, CDR1 is SGHRS and CDR2 is YFSETQ. DNA of the CDR3: TGCGCCAGCAGTTACATGCAGACTGGGGCCAACGTCCTGACTTTC. It yields the protein CASSYMQTGANVLTF.

This sequence joins TRBV7-3 and TRBJ2-3; the D call may be TRBD1 or TRBD2 (6 bases each). V gave up 3 bases and J gave up 4 bases, with 11 bases separating them. The length of the CDR3 is 14 residues. The germline gives CDR1 SGHTA, CDR2 FQGTGA. This CDR3 is CASSFEGGADTQYF. DNA of the CDR3: TGTGCCAGCAGCTTCGAGGGGGGTGCAGATACGCAGTATTTT.

The V call is TRBV7-6, the J call TRBJ1-2; TRBD1 might be the D (5 bases). The CDR3 is 16 residues long. In germline, CDR1 is SGHVS, CDR2 FNYEAQ. Trimming removed 1 base at V and 4 bases at J, with 16 bases between. DNA of the CDR3: TGTGCCAGCAGCTTAGGTGGGCTGCAGGGCGTCTATGGCTACACCTTC. Protein: CASSLGGLQGVYGYTF.

This clonotype showed up many times. This chain links TRBV15 with TRBJ2-5; no firm D call. CDR3 length: 12 residues. Looked up from germline, CDR1 is LNHNV and CDR2 is YYDKDF (reference sequence). Trimming removed 2 bases at V and 2 bases at J, with 3 bases between. The CDR3 sequence is CATSRSQETQYF. The CDR3 nucleotides are TGTGCCACCAGCAGATCTCAAGAGACCCAGTACTTC.

The V and J genes are TRBV7-2 and TRBJ2-7, with 7 bases identical to TRBD2. Germline V gene lookup returns CDR1 SGHTA and CDR2 FQGNSA. The CDR3 runs 15 residues. V lost 1 base and J lost 4; bases outside the gene matches: 7. The CDR3 protein is CASSLDGGSGYEQYF. The CDR3 DNA sequence: TGTGCCAGCAGCTTAGATGGCGGGAGCGGTTACGAGCAGTACTTC.

The table lists this clonotype with many counts. This sequence joins TRBV3-1 and TRBJ2-7; 7 bases line up with TRBD1. J was trimmed by 5 bases and V by 4 bases; bases with no gene match: 8. The germline CDR1 and CDR2 sequences are LGHDT and YNNKEL (reference sequence). This CDR3 spans 14 amino acids. The CDR3 DNA reads as TGTGCCAGCAGCCTGTACAAGGGGGCGAACGAGCAGTACTTC. The encoded protein is CASSLYKGANEQYF.

This chain uses TRBV29-1 with TRBJ2-5, with TRBD1 matching over 9 bases. This CDR3 comprises 13 residues. V lost 4 bases and J lost 2; bases outside the gene matches: 2. Germline values: CDR1 SQVTM, CDR2 ANQGSEA. CDR3 nucleotide sequence: TGCAGCGTTGCTGGGACAGGGCAAGAGACCCAGTACTTC. Protein: CSVAGTGQETQYF.

By its share, this clonotype is medium-sized (0.01 to 0.1%). The chain employs TRBV20-1 and TRBJ2-1; TRBD2 agrees at 8 bases. The CDR3 length is 14 residues. The junction had 2 bases not matched to a gene; V was cut back by 2 bases and J by 2 bases. The germline gives CDR1 DFQATT, CDR2 SNEGSKA (reference sequence). CDR3 residues: CSARLAGPYNEQFF. CDR3 bases: TGCAGTGCTAGACTAGCGGGCCCCTACAATGAGCAGTTCTTC.

This clonotype was seen a few times. The chain uses TRBV20-1 and TRBJ2-7; D call uncertain. This CDR3 comprises 13 residues. The V and J ends lost 4 bases and 2 bases respectively, with 12 bases between them. Germline V gene sequence: CDR1 DFQATT, CDR2 SNEGSKA (reference sequence). The CDR3 protein is CSATKPVPYEQYF. The CDR3 nucleotides read TGCAGTGCTACCAAGCCGGTACCCTACGAGCAGTACTTC.

The table lists this clonotype with a few counts. This chain connects TRBV12-3 or TRBV12-4 to TRBJ2-2; 9 bases align to TRBD1. Trimming took 7 bases from V and 8 from J; bases not matched to a gene: 11. CDR3 size: 15 residues. For the CDR3, the DNA is TGTGCCAGCATTTGGACAGGGGCTAACATGGGGGAGCTGTTTTTT. Amino acid sequence: CASIWTGANMGELFF.

A few counts support this clonotype. This chain uses TRBV5-1 with TRBJ2-7; possibly TRBD2 for D (5 bases). V lost 4 bases and J lost 4, with 18 bases in between. The CDR3 extends over 15 amino acids. Germline CDR1 SGHRS, CDR2 YFSETQ. The CDR3, as DNA: TGCGCCAGCAGCGGAAGGACGGACCGGACTTACGAGCAGTACTTC. Its translation: CASSGRTDRTYEQYF. Drawing the rest from reference TRBV5-1 and TRBJ2-7, the complete variable domain is KAGVTQTPRYLIKTRGQQVTLSCSPISGHRSVSWYQQTPGQGLQFLFEYFSETQRNKGNFPGRFSGRQFSNSRSEMNVSTLELGDSALYLCASSGRTDRTYEQYFGPGTRLTVT.

V is TRBV20-1 and J is TRBJ2-1; tentatively, D is TRBD2 (5 bases). V lost 3 bases and J 7 bases, leaving 13 bases between the germline ends. The germline gives CDR1 DFQATT, CDR2 SNEGSKA (reference sequence). The CDR3 sequence is 13 residues long. The CDR3 here is CSASKWRVNEQFF. The CDR3, as DNA: TGCAGTGCTAGTAAATGGCGGGTAAATGAGCAGTTCTTC.

The chain is built from TRBV6-5 and TRBJ1-6, with 7 bases aligning to TRBD1. Germline V gene sequence: CDR1 MNHEY, CDR2 SVGAGI. The CDR3 is 16 amino acids. V trimming: 0 bases; J trimming: 9 bases; junction bases outside the gene matches: 8. The CDR3 loop reads CASSYSGRTGGSPLHF. CDR3 DNA: TGTGCCAGCAGTTACTCAGGGCGGACAGGAGGTTCACCCCTCCACTTT.